This T cell receptor beta chain was captured by sequencing in a study of T cells in tuberculosis. Germline V CDR1 and CDR2: LNHDA, SQIVND (reference sequence). The CDR3 length is 14 residues. The V and J ends lost 3 bases and 1 base respectively, with 9 bases between them. Assay: immunoSEQ multiplex PCR; the TCRdb copy retains only in-frame clones and omits some. The sample has tens of thousands of clones, 93% seen once. This chain links TRBV19 with TRBJ1-2; weak D call: TRBD1 (6 bases). This receptor was identified in a donor aged 10-29 years with latent tuberculosis or without tuberculosis infection. Material for sequencing was PBMCs. In DNA form, the CDR3 reads TGTGCCAGTAGTATGGGGGGGCTTAACTATGGCTACACCTTC. The encoded protein is CASSMGGLNYGYTF.